The present T cell receptor (beta chain) was sequenced within a study of CD8+ T cells in alopecia areata. This clone was counted only a few times. Its antigen remains unknown. RNA was extracted and reverse transcribed into cDNA as the sequencing template. Clones were read by immunoSEQ multiplex PCR, and TCRdb kept only the in-frame ones, dropping some. The sample lists around 36,000 clones, nearly 55% occurring once. V trimming: 5 bases; J trimming: 3 bases; junction bases outside the gene matches: 7. Germline V gives CDR1 SGHTA, CDR2 FQGNSA. There are 15 residues in the CDR3. Study findings and constraints: Relative to mice, TCR sharing across patients was less clear, a difference possibly HLA-related. Alopecia totalis/universalis scalp especially showed more expanded CD8+ clones than normal scalp.

CD4+ cells of roughly 5 patients were subjected to sorting into CD25+CD127- cells. Sequenced sample: CD4+ Tregs sorted from blood. The chain couples TRBV7-2 to TRBJ2-7; 10 bases align to TRBD1. This clonotype originated in a human donor with alopecia areata. The CDR3 here is CASSPRTGGDYEQYF. The CDR3 DNA reads TGTGCCAGCAGCCCGCGGACAGGGGGGGACTACGAGCAGTACTTC.